This TCR beta chain comes out of a study of T cells in Graves' hyperthyroidism and ophthalmopathy. Study details: Initial diagnosis, before any treatment, was when peripheral blood was collected. Study-level points and caveats: Most thyroid clonotypes with frequency above 0.001 were detected in blood.

RNA transcripts served as the template for amplifying TCR beta CDR3 regions. A first-round RT-PCR of the TCR CDR3 used the HTBI primer set. TCRdb independently ran MiXCR on the multiplex PCR reads; one entry per CDR3 protein. The sample lists hundreds of thousands of distinct CDR3 sequences; 14% were seen once. V lost 4 bases and J lost 3, with 10 bases in between. This CDR3 contains 14 residues. Germline values: CDR1 SGHTA, CDR2 FQGNSA. Graves' hyperthyroidism was deemed stable absent ophthalmopathy progression within 18 months. Diagnosis relied on clinical symptoms, serum thyroxine and TRAb, thyroid ultrasound and orbital computed tomography. This clonotype was recorded only once. Its antigen is undetermined.

The V and J genes are TRBV7-2 and TRBJ1-5, with D perhaps TRBD1 (6 bases). The sequenced sample consisted of blood. This receptor was taken from a woman aged 18 to 35 with Graves' hyperthyroidism. CDR3 in amino acids: CASSSGGANQPQHF. The CDR3 nucleotides are TGTGCCAGCAGCTCCGGGGGGGCCAATCAGCCCCAGCATTTT.